This T cell receptor beta chain was profiled in a study of blood T cell repertoires in COVID-19. Study summary: The United States, Italy and Spain supplied acute and convalescent COVID-19 samples.

In the authors' workflow: Reference gene primer amplification in the assay estimated nucleated cell counts. Clones were sequenced by immunoSEQ multiplex PCR, and TCRdb holds only the in-frame ones, with some missing. That table furnishes V, J and clone size, whereas the DNA furnished D and trimming. The sample holds tens of thousands of clones, around 90% seen once. The CDR3 contains 17 residues. The V end was cut by 5 bases, the J end by 3 bases, with 23 bases between. The germline V gene has CDR1 MDHEN and CDR2 SYDVKM. The receptor was derived from a man aged 60 to 69 with active COVID-19. V gene TRBV28 combines with J gene TRBJ2-7; D may be TRBD1 (6 bases). The sequenced sample consisted of peripheral blood. CDR3 sequence reads: CASSTHRVRVEGYEQYF. The CDR3 nucleotides read TGTGCCAGCAGTACACACAGGGTTAGGGTGGAAGGCTACGAGCAGTACTTC.